The 21 T cell receptor beta chains below were found in one sample sequenced in a study of PD-L1 blockade in urothelial cancer. Using immunoSEQ multiplex PCR, the repertoire was profiled, and TCRdb retains in-frame clones only, with some absent. The sample has 85,000 to 130,000 clones, around 93% seen once. The sequencing here drew on PBMCs, taken around atezolizumab (anti-PD-L1) treatment. These receptors came from an elderly woman with urothelial cancer.

The V gene is TRBV4-2, the J gene TRBJ2-1; TRBD2 matches 15 bases. The CDR3 is 19 amino acids. Germline V gene data show CDR1 as LGHNA and CDR2 as YNFKEQ. J gave up 5 bases and V 4 bases, and 12 bases lay outside the gene matches. The CDR3 region has the DNA TGTGCCAGCAGCCCGGGACTAGCGGGAGGCCAGGATCTTAACAATGAGCAGTTCTTC. Translation gives CASSPGLAGGQDLNNEQFF.

The chain is built from TRBV10-2 and TRBJ2-5; TRBD2 agrees at 9 bases. With 6 bases clipped from V and 5 bases from J, the junction kept 10 bases outside the gene matches. This CDR3 is built from 15 residues. From germline, CDR1 is WSHSY and CDR2 SAAADI. The CDR3 reads CASRRLADLRETQYF. The CDR3, as DNA: TGCGCCAGCAGGAGACTAGCGGACCTCCGGGAGACCCAGTACTTC.

The chain joins TRBV7-2 to TRBJ2-1; 12 bases are shared with TRBD2. The CDR3 extends over 14 amino acids. V was pared by 8 bases and J by 6 bases, with 5 bases of the junction left unmatched. CDR1 and CDR2 (germline): SGHTA, FQGNSA. CDR3 in DNA: TGTGCCAGCCGACTAGCGGGAGCTCCCAATGAGCAGTTCTTC. It is translated as CASRLAGAPNEQFF.

The chain combines TRBV7-9 with TRBJ2-7; 11 bases map to TRBD1. V lost 5 bases to trimming and J lost 5 bases; unmatched junction nucleotides: 5. CDR3 size: 14 residues. The germline gives CDR1 SEHNR, CDR2 FQNEAQ (reference sequence). CDR3 protein: CASSAGTGGNEQYF. The CDR3 DNA follows: TGTGCCAGCAGCGCCGGGACAGGGGGTAACGAGCAGTACTTC.

The rearrangement links TRBV9 to TRBJ2-2; possibly TRBD1 for D (6 bases). CDR3 length equals 15 residues. With 0 bases removed from V and 4 bases from J, the gap between germline ends came to 10 bases. The germline gives CDR1 SGDLS, CDR2 YYNGEE. Written as DNA, the CDR3 is TGTGCCAGCAGCGTAGCGGCAGGGGTCACCGGGGAGCTGTTTTTT. Translation: CASSVAAGVTGELFF.

The chain couples TRBV5-4 to TRBJ1-2, with 7 bases lining up with TRBD1. The CDR3 has 14 amino acids. V was pared by 4 bases and J by 5 bases, with 8 bases of the junction left unmatched. Germline assignment: CDR1 SGHNT and CDR2 YYREEE (reference sequence). In nucleotides, the CDR3 is TGTGCCAGCAGCGCCGGGACAGACTCATATGGCTACACCTTC. Amino acid sequence: CASSAGTDSYGYTF.

The CDR3 protein is CASSSGSGYTQYF. The CDR3 DNA sequence: TGTGCCAGCTCAAGCGGGTCCGGGTATACGCAGTATTTT. The rearrangement joins TRBV18 to TRBJ2-3, with D maybe TRBD2 (6 bases). CDR1 and CDR2 (germline): KGHSH, LQKENI. Deletions cut 5 bases from V and 7 bases from J, with 13 bases between. CDR3 length equals 13 residues. The complete variable domain, with remaining parts taken from reference TRBV18 and TRBJ2-3, reads NAGVMQNPRHLVRRRGQEARLRCSPMKGHSHVYWYRQLPEEGLKFMVYLQKENIIDESGMPKERFSAEFPKEGPSILRIQQVVRGDSAAYFCASSSGSGYTQYFGPGTRLTVL.

The CDR3 bases are TGTGCCACCAGCCCACTAGGAGACCGGGACAGGGTTTCTACTGGAAACACCATATATTTT. Its protein is CATSPLGDRDRVSTGNTIYF. The chain joins TRBV15 to TRBJ1-3; 9 nucleotides agree with TRBD1. V shed 5 bases and J 2 bases; nucleotides not matched to a gene: 19. Germline V gives CDR1 LNHNV, CDR2 YYDKDF (reference sequence). CDR3 length: 20 amino acids.

This chain uses TRBV27 with TRBJ1-5, with 11 bases fitting TRBD1. The germline CDR1 and CDR2 sequences are MNHEY and SMNVEV (reference sequence). The CDR3 consists of 19 residues. The V and J ends lost 5 bases and 6 bases, in that order; junction bases with no gene match: 18. The CDR3 is CASSPLPHSGTGGGQPQHF. The CDR3 DNA reads as TGTGCCAGCAGTCCCCTCCCTCACTCCGGGACAGGGGGAGGTCAGCCCCAGCATTTT.

This chain connects TRBV2 to TRBJ2-1; weak D call: TRBD1 (7 bases). The CDR3 is 15 amino acids. Germline-derived CDR1 and CDR2 are SNHLY and FYNNEI. The ends were cut back, 6 bases at V and 0 bases at J, with 12 bases in the middle. The CDR3 here is CASRRDRASYNEQFF. In DNA form, the CDR3 reads TGTGCCAGCAGGCGGGACAGAGCCTCCTACAATGAGCAGTTCTTC.

The genes are TRBV6-5 and TRBJ2-7; a possible D gene is TRBD1 (5 bases). V lost 6 bases, J lost 6 bases, and 12 bases lay in between. The germline CDR1 and CDR2 sequences are MNHEY and SVGAGI. CDR3 length equals 12 residues. The CDR3 is CASRRTGGEQYF. The CDR3 DNA reads as TGTGCCAGCAGGAGAACAGGCGGCGAGCAGTACTTC.

The rearrangement links TRBV28 to TRBJ2-7, with 9 bases lining up with TRBD1. The ends lost 5 bases at V and 2 bases at J; junction bases unmatched: 7. The CDR3 is made up of 15 amino acids. Germline V lookup: CDR1 MDHEN, CDR2 SYDVKM. The CDR3 coding sequence is TGTGCCAGCAGTCCCACAGGGGGCCCTACCTACGAGCAGTACTTC. This codes for CASSPTGGPTYEQYF.

The rearrangement links TRBV7-3 to TRBJ2-1, with D possibly TRBD2 on 6 matching bases. Trimming shortened V by 2 bases and J by 7 bases, and 15 bases separated the two germline ends. Germline lookup yields CDR1 SGHTA and CDR2 FQGTGA. The CDR3 sequence is 15 residues long. The CDR3 sequence: CASSLQAGSLNEQFF. In nucleotides, the CDR3 is TGTGCCAGCAGCTTACAAGCGGGTTCATTGAATGAGCAGTTCTTC.

The chain carries TRBV7-6 and TRBJ2-6; D is perhaps TRBD1 (5 bases). V shed 0 bases and J shed 1 base, with 13 bases lying between them. Germline V lookup: CDR1 SGHVS, CDR2 FNYEAQ. The CDR3 has 18 amino acids. The CDR3, as DNA: TGTGCCAGCAGCTTAGCGAGCAGGGAAAAGTCTGGGGCCAACGTCCTGACTTTC. Encoded protein: CASSLASREKSGANVLTF. The whole variable domain, remainder taken from reference TRBV7-6 and TRBJ2-6, is GAGVSQSPRYKVTKRGQDVALRCDPISGHVSLYWYRQALGQGPEFLTYFNYEAQQDKSGLPNDRFSAERPEGSISTLTIQRTEQRDSAMYRCASSLASREKSGANVLTFGAGSRLTVL.

The gene calls are TRBV4-2 and TRBJ1-1; 8 nucleotides align to TRBD1. The germline V gene has CDR1 LGHNA and CDR2 YNFKEQ. CDR3 length equals 12 residues. The V and J ends lost 2 bases and 11 bases, in that order; junction bases with no gene match: 4. CDR3 sequence reads: CASSQQGALAFF. In DNA, the CDR3 is TGTGCCAGCAGCCAACAGGGGGCATTGGCTTTCTTT.

The chain combines TRBV11-1 with TRBJ1-2, with D unresolved. V was shortened by 5 bases and J by 9 bases, with 16 bases between the two germline ends. CDR3 length equals 13 residues. CDR1 and CDR2 (germline): SGHAT, FQDESV (reference sequence). The CDR3 loop is CASSLLRAGSYTF. As DNA, the CDR3 is TGTGCCAGCAGCCTTCTCCGGGCGGGCAGCTACACCTTC.

This clone has a handful of counts. The chain employs TRBV4-1 and TRBJ1-2; 9 bases agree with TRBD1. CDR3 length: 13 amino acids. The V gene's germline CDR1 is MGHRA and CDR2 YSYEKL. V gave up 5 bases and J gave up 4 bases; unmatched junction bases: 2. This CDR3 is CASSTGGTYGYTF. The CDR3 nucleotides are TGCGCCAGCAGCACAGGGGGCACCTATGGCTACACCTTC.

CDR3 loop: CASSPPTTGANTEAFF. The CDR3 coding sequence is TGCGCCAGCAGCCCTCCAACGACAGGAGCAAACACTGAAGCTTTCTTT. V gene TRBV5-1 combines with J gene TRBJ1-1; tentatively, D is TRBD1 (6 bases). The CDR3 totals 16 residues. Deletions cut 4 bases from V and 2 bases from J, with 18 bases between. Germline loops: CDR1 SGHRS, CDR2 YFSETQ.

This chain connects TRBV30 to TRBJ2-2, with 9 positions matching TRBD2. The CDR3 loop spans 16 amino acids. Trimming took 3 bases from V and 4 from J; bases not matched to a gene: 9. Germline V lookup: CDR1 GTSNPN, CDR2 SVGIG (reference sequence). The CDR3 reads CAWSPRSGRFTGELFF. The CDR3 DNA sequence: TGTGCCTGGAGCCCCAGGAGCGGGAGGTTCACCGGGGAGCTGTTTTTT.

V is TRBV4-2 and J is TRBJ2-5; 9 bases map to TRBD1. Looked up from germline, CDR1 is LGHNA and CDR2 is YNFKEQ. This CDR3 comprises 17 residues. Trimming cost V 4 bases and J 2 bases; bases outside gene matches: 11. The CDR3 is CASSPHAGTGLQETQYF. Written as DNA, the CDR3 is TGTGCCAGCAGCCCCCATGCCGGGACAGGGCTTCAAGAGACCCAGTACTTC.

V gene TRBV5-8 combines with J gene TRBJ2-7; TRBD2 might be the D (6 bases). V lost 4 bases, J lost 7 bases, and 21 bases lay in between. The CDR3 spans 15 residues. Germline V lookup: CDR1 SGHTS, CDR2 YDEGEE. The CDR3 is CASSPGGLAISEQYF. The CDR3 coding sequence is TGTGCCAGCAGCCCCGGGGGACTGGCCATTTCAGAGCAGTACTTC.